This T cell receptor (beta chain) originates from a study of cytomegalovirus exposure and HLA in healthy donors. The V end was cut by 7 bases, the J end by 1 base, with 16 bases between. This CDR3 comprises 15 residues. CDR1 and CDR2 from the germline V gene are SNHLY and FYNNEI. The PCR employed 60 Vbeta primers together with 13 Jbeta primers. Data came from immunoSEQ multiplex PCR; TCRdb stores just in-frame clones and leaves some out. Of 160,000 or so clones in the sample, roughly 80% were seen once. For this clone: Its antigen remains unidentified.

Whole-study results and caveats: What a later analysis reportedly showed was that an Asian-associated ancestry cluster had fewer N-insertions than the roughly 670-donor mean. An assumption of roughly uniform sequencing depth across donors underlay the presence/absence analyses. TRBV6-2, TRBV6-3 and some other V segments were unresolvable in 87-base-pair reads.

Sequencing used PBMCs. J is TRBJ1-2 and V is TRBV2; D remains unclear. This clonotype originated in a man in his thirties or forties in good health and CMV-seropositive. The CDR3 coding sequence is TGTGCCAGCACAACCTCCCAACTGGTTAACTATGGCTACACCTTC. Translation gives CASTTSQLVNYGYTF.